Listed below are T cell receptor beta chains from one sample, sequenced in a study of siplizumab effects on memory and regulatory T cells. Assay used: immunoSEQ multiplex PCR; TCRdb lists only in-frame clones, some missing. The sample contains approximately 100,000 clones, more than 85% of which appear only once. Sequenced input: CD4+ T cells sorted from blood. These receptors were collected from a human donor in good health. Some clones in this sample may be carry-over from other donors' samples. Each CDR3 is given with its conserved first and last residue. D genes are given only for firm matches. Size is omitted from some rows. Given values are once, few, many or a class for expanded clones.

j_gene | abundance | v_gene | d_gene | CDR3nt | CDR3aa
TRBJ2-7 | few | TRBV28 | . | TGTGCCAGCAGTTTACGTAATAGCAGGGGGGATGTCCACGAGCAGTACTTC | CASSLRNSRGDVHEQYF
TRBJ2-2 | . | TRBV7-6 | . | TGTGCCAGCAGCTCGACTAGGGGGAACACCGGGGAGCTGTTTTTT | CASSSTRGNTGELFF
TRBJ2-1 | . | TRBV19 | TRBD2 | TGTGCCAGTAGTATACCGACTAGCGGGAAAGTGGTTGAGCAGTTCTTC | CASSIPTSGKVVEQFF
TRBJ2-7 | . | TRBV5-4 | . | TGTGCCAGCAGCACCCCGGGAACCAGCTCCTACGAGCAGTACTTC | CASSTPGTSSYEQYF
TRBJ1-1 | . | TRBV7-9 | . | TGTGCCAGCAGCTTACTTCCGGGTCACACTGAAGCTTTCTTT | CASSLLPGHTEAFF
TRBJ1-3 | . | TRBV2 | . | TGTGCCAGCAGTAAAAGGCCTGGAAACACCATATATTTT | CASSKRPGNTIYF
TRBJ1-2 | . | TRBV28 | TRBD1 | TGTGCCATCTTACTACAGGGGGCTCGTGGCTACACCTTC | CAILLQGARGYTF
TRBJ2-7 | . | TRBV29-1 | TRBD2 | TGCAGCGTTGCCCCCCCTCGCGGGAGTATCTACGAGCAGTACTTC | CSVAPPRGSIYEQYF
TRBJ2-3 | . | TRBV6-5 | TRBD2 | TGTGCCAGCAGTTCCGAGCGGGAGGGTAGCACAGATACGCAGTATTTT | CASSSEREGSTDTQYF
TRBJ1-1 | . | TRBV5-8 | TRBD1 | TGTGCCAGCAGCGGGGACAGGGGGTACACTGAAGCTTTCTTT | CASSGDRGYTEAFF
TRBJ1-5 | . | TRBV18 | . | TGTGCCAGCTCACTGACTTACTTAGACTCCTACGGTCAGCCCCAGCATTTT | CASSLTYLDSYGQPQHF
TRBJ2-3 | . | TRBV10-3 | . | TGTGCCATCAGTGTAGTAGATGGCACAGATACGCAGTATTTT | CAISVVDGTDTQYF
TRBJ2-7 | . | TRBV6-1 | TRBD1 | TGTGCCAGCCGACAGGGGGGCTTTTTCTACGAGCAGTACTTC | CASRQGGFFYEQYF
TRBJ2-1 | . | TRBV29-1 | TRBD1 | TGCAGCGTAACAACAGGGGCCCCCGGCTCCTACAATGAGCAGTTCTTC | CSVTTGAPGSYNEQFF
TRBJ2-3 | . | TRBV5-4 | . | TGTGCCAGCAGCTTCGAGGGAGTAAGGAATACGCAGTATTTT | CASSFEGVRNTQYF
TRBJ2-5 | . | TRBV28 | . | TGTGCCAGGTCGGTTATTATTATAGAGACCCAGTACTTC | CARSVIIIETQYF
TRBJ1-2 | . | TRBV19 | . | TGTGCCACCCTTCGAGAGGCAACCTCTAACTATGGCTACACCTTC | CATLREATSNYGYTF
TRBJ2-7 | . | TRBV7-9 | TRBD1 | TGTGCCAGCAGCCAGATACGTTCGAGACAGGGGGCCTACGAGCAGTACTTC | CASSQIRSRQGAYEQYF
TRBJ1-3 | once | TRBV30 | . | TGTGCCTGGAGCAGAGGCGCGGTTGGAAACACCATATATTTT | CAWSRGAVGNTIYF
TRBJ2-7 | once | TRBV5-1 | TRBD2 | TGCGCCAGTCAGATCGACAGCGGGAATTACGAGCAGTACTTC | CASQIDSGNYEQYF
TRBJ2-2 | . | TRBV9 | . | TGTGCCAGCAGCGTAGGGCCTCCGGCGCCTAAATACACCGGGGAGCTGTTTTTT | CASSVGPPAPKYTGELFF
TRBJ1-4 | . | TRBV9 | TRBD1 | TGTGCCAGCAGCCCCCAGGGGGCAACGCGTGGAAAACTGTTTTTT | CASSPQGATRGKLFF
TRBJ2-2 | . | TRBV10-3 | . | TGTGCCATCAGCGATCGTTGGGACGGGGAGCTGTTTTTT | CAISDRWDGELFF
TRBJ2-1 | . | TRBV6-6 | . | TGTGCCAGCAGTTACGTCTGGGACTTTTCCTACAATGAGCAGTTCTTC | CASSYVWDFSYNEQFF
TRBJ1-5 | . | TRBV28 | . | TGTGCCAGCAGTTCCCCCGAGGGGGGCAATCAGCCCCAGCATTTT | CASSSPEGGNQPQHF
TRBJ2-3 | . | TRBV7-3 | TRBD2 | TGTGCCAGCAGCCCGAGCGGGAGGGCCGGATATACGCAGTATTTT | CASSPSGRAGYTQYF
TRBJ2-1 | . | TRBV6-5 | . | TGTGCCAGCAGTTACTCGCGCGCGCATTCCTACAATGAGCAGTTCTTC | CASSYSRAHSYNEQFF
TRBJ2-1 | . | TRBV11-1 | . | TGTGCCAGCAGCTTAGATGGGAACGACAATGAGCAGTTCTTC | CASSLDGNDNEQFF
TRBJ2-2 | . | TRBV10-3 | . | TGTGCCATCAGTGAGTCGGGAGGCTCCGGGGAGCTGTTTTTT | CAISESGGSGELFF
TRBJ1-2 | . | TRBV6-1 | . | TGTGCCAGCAGTGAAAGTTGGGAGGCGGTTGGTGGCTACACCTTC | CASSESWEAVGGYTF
TRBJ1-2 | . | TRBV6-5 | TRBD1 | TGTGCCAGCAGTTACGGGGGACAGGGGAACTATGGCTACACCTTC | CASSYGGQGNYGYTF
TRBJ2-7 | . | TRBV6-1 | . | TGTGCCAGCACTACCGGCCCCTCCTACGAGCAGTACTTC | CASTTGPSYEQYF
TRBJ1-4 | . | TRBV15 | . | TGTGCCACCAGCAGAGGTCCCGCCGATGAAAAACTGTTTTTT | CATSRGPADEKLFF
TRBJ2-6 | . | TRBV7-9 | . | TGTGCCAGCAGCTTATTGAAGACTACAAAATCTGGGGCCAACGTCCTGACTTTC | CASSLLKTTKSGANVLTF
TRBJ1-5 | . | TRBV12-5 | . | TGTGCTAGTGGTTTGACGGTTGCACAGGGAAGCAATCAGCCCCAGCATTTT | CASGLTVAQGSNQPQHF
TRBJ1-3 | . | TRBV25-1 | TRBD1 | TGTGCCATCCTCAAGGGGGTCTTGGGACAGTCCTCTGGAAACACCATATATTTT | CAILKGVLGQSSGNTIYF
TRBJ2-5 | . | TRBV15 | TRBD2 | TGTGCCACCAGCAGAAATCCGGGACTAGCGGGAGGGGGAAAGACCCAGTACTTC | CATSRNPGLAGGGKTQYF
TRBJ2-7 | once | TRBV2 | TRBD1 | TGTGCCAGCACCAGACAGGGCCCCTCGTACGAGCAGTACTTC | CASTRQGPSYEQYF
TRBJ1-4 | . | TRBV7-9 | TRBD1 | TGTGCCAGCAGCCAAACCGGGACAGGGGCCGAAAAACTGTTTTTT | CASSQTGTGAEKLFF
TRBJ1-5 | . | TRBV27 | . | TGTGCCAGCAGTTACGCACAGTATAGCAATCAGCCCCAGCATTTT | CASSYAQYSNQPQHF
TRBJ2-5 | . | TRBV18 | . | TGTGCCAGCTCCGGCCAAGAGACCCAGTACTTC | CASSGQETQYF
TRBJ1-1 | . | TRBV19 | TRBD1 | TGTGCCAGCAGGGGGGCAGGAAACACTGAAGCTTTCTTT | CASRGAGNTEAFF
TRBJ1-1 | . | TRBV7-2 | . | TGTGCCAGCAGCTCCCAAACGGGGGTAGGGAACACTGAAGCTTTCTTT | CASSSQTGVGNTEAFF